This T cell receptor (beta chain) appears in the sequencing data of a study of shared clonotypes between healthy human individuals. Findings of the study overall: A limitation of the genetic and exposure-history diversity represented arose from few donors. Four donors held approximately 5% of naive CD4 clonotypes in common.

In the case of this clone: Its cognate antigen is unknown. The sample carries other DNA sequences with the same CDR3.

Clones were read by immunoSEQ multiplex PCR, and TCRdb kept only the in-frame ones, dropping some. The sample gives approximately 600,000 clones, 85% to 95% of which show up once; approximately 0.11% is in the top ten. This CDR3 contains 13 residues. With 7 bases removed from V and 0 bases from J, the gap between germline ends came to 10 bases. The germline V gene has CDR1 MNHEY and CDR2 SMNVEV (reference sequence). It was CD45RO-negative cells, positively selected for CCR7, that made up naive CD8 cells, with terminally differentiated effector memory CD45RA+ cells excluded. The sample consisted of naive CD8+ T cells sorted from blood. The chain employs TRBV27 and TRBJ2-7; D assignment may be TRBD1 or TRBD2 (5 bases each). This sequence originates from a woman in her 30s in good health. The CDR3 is CASTPGTSYEQYF. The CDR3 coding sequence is TGTGCCAGCACTCCCGGGACCTCCTACGAGCAGTACTTC.